Presented here are 8 T cell receptor beta chains from one specimen sequenced in a study of cytotoxic CD8 clonotypes in ibrutinib-treated CLL. Libraries were prepared by immunoSEQ multiplex PCR; TCRdb keeps only in-frame clonotypes and omits some of them. The table includes over 200,000 clones, just under 80% detected once. The sample was PBMCs, taken after 12 months of ibrutinib treatment. The receptors originated from a human donor with chronic lymphocytic leukemia.

This chain joins TRBV28 and TRBJ1-5; maybe TRBD1 (5 bases). The CDR3 extends over 12 amino acids. The V and J ends lost 9 bases and 9 bases respectively, with 15 bases between them. CDR1 and CDR2 (germline): MDHEN, SYDVKM. CDR3 protein: CASRMGLTPQHF. The CDR3 nucleotides read TGTGCCAGTAGGATGGGACTCACGCCCCAGCATTTT.

The genes are TRBV28 and TRBJ2-1, with D hard to call. Germline-derived CDR1 and CDR2 are MDHEN and SYDVKM. This CDR3 has 12 residues. Trimming pared 2 bases from V and 7 bases from J, leaving 6 bases between. The CDR3 bases are TGTGCCAGCAGTTTAGGCAAAAATGAGCAGTTCTTC. Its protein is CASSLGKNEQFF. The full variable domain, its missing parts supplied by reference TRBV28 and TRBJ2-1, is DVKVTQSSRYLVKRTGEKVFLECVQDMDHENMFWYRQDPGLGLRLIYFSYDVKMKEKGDIPEGYSVSREKKERFSLILESASTNQTSMYLCASSLGKNEQFFGPGTRLTVL.

This chain connects TRBV2 to TRBJ1-2; D gene ambiguous. The CDR3 length is 16 residues. Germline CDR1 and CDR2: SNHLY and FYNNEI. V shed 4 bases and J shed 3 bases, with 18 bases lying between them. CDR3 protein: CASSAEGPPKYYGYTF. CDR3 nucleotide sequence: TGTGCCAGCAGTGCCGAAGGCCCCCCGAAGTACTATGGCTACACCTTC.

This chain links TRBV6-5 with TRBJ2-5; tentatively, D is TRBD2 (5 bases). V lost 2 bases and J lost 5, with 9 bases in between. Germline V gene lookup returns CDR1 MNHEY and CDR2 SVGAGI. CDR3 size: 13 residues. DNA of the CDR3: TGTGCCAGCAGTTACCCCGGGATGGAGACCCAGTACTTC. Protein sequence: CASSYPGMETQYF.

This sequence joins TRBV10-3 and TRBJ2-1, with D tentatively TRBD1 (6 bases). The CDR3 is 14 residues long. The V gene's germline CDR1 is ENHRY and CDR2 SYGVKD. The V and J ends lost 11 bases and 7 bases respectively, with 21 bases between them. Here the CDR3 DNA reads TGTGCCTCCCAGACAGGCTCCTCTTTGAATGAGCAGTTCTTC. Translation gives CASQTGSSLNEQFF.

The chain carries TRBV11-2 and TRBJ1-3; D unclear. The CDR3 covers 15 residues. V lost 1 base and J lost 0, with 7 bases in between. CDR1 and CDR2 from the germline V gene are SGHAT and FQNNGV. This chain's CDR3 is CASSLVPYSGNTIYF. Here the CDR3 DNA reads TGTGCCAGCAGCTTAGTACCGTACTCTGGAAACACCATATATTTT.

This clone appeared a single time. This chain links TRBV28 with TRBJ1-3; D is ambiguous. Trimming removed 6 bases from V and 4 bases from J, with 19 bases in between. Germline lookup yields CDR1 MDHEN and CDR2 SYDVKM. The length of the CDR3 is 16 residues. Here the CDR3 reads CASSRRVTGRGNTIYF. Written as DNA, the CDR3 is TGTGCCAGCAGCCGTAGGGTTACGGGCCGAGGAAACACCATATATTTT.

DNA for the CDR3: TGTGCCAGCAGGGGGGATGGCTACACCTTC. Residues: CASRGDGYTF. The genes are TRBV5-8 and TRBJ1-2, with D possibly TRBD1 on 5 matching bases. The CDR3 consists of 10 residues. CDR1 is SGHTS, CDR2 YDEGEE, per germline. V was shortened by 5 bases and J by 6 bases, with 5 bases between the two germline ends.